This T cell receptor (beta chain) came from a study of shared clonotypes between healthy human individuals. Study-wide context: The people who gave samples were two women and three men aged 18 to 49.

Sequencing was performed with immunoSEQ multiplex PCR; in TCRdb, only in-frame clones are kept and a portion is missing. The data show 450,000 to 500,000 clones, about 78% seen once. J lost 2 bases, V lost 0 bases, and 5 bases had no gene match. This CDR3 is built from 15 residues. CDR1 is SGHRS and CDR2 is YFSETQ in the germline V gene. The sample was PBMCs. The chain recombines TRBV5-1 with TRBJ2-7; 7 nucleotides agree with TRBD2. This receptor was taken from a woman aged 40-49 years in good health. Some clones in this sample may be carry-over from other donors' samples. The CDR3 nucleotides read TGCGCCAGCAGCTTGGTTCCTAGCGGCCCCTACGAGCAGTACTTC. It translates to CASSLVPSGPYEQYF.